This T cell receptor (beta chain) comes out of a study of blood T cell repertoires in COVID-19. As processed by the authors: Estimated nucleated cell counts came from reference gene primer amplification. Profiled with immunoSEQ multiplex PCR; TCRdb holds only in-frame clones, not every one. V, J and clone size are those of that table, while D and trimming were read from the DNA. Among 70,000 to 100,000 clones listed, around nine tenths were seen once. The TCR originated in a woman aged 55-75 years with COVID-19, enrolled during active disease. Sequenced sample: peripheral blood.

DNA of the CDR3: TGTGCCAGCAGTGGGGTTCAGGGGGAGGCTTTCTTT. This translates into CASSGVQGEAFF. This rearrangement joins TRBV5-6 to TRBJ1-1, with 7 bases lining up with TRBD1. From germline, CDR1 is SGHDT and CDR2 YYEEEE. The V segment lost 5 bases and the J segment 11 bases; nucleotides outside the gene matches: 9. The CDR3 sequence is 12 residues long. Complete variable domain (other parts from reference TRBV5-6 and TRBJ1-1): DAGVTQSPTHLIKTRGQQVTLRCSPKSGHDTVSWYQQALGQGPQFIFQYYEEEERQRGNFPDRFSGHQFPNYSSELNVNALLLGDSALYLCASSGVQGEAFFGQGTRLTVV.